The 10 T cell receptor beta chains reported below all come from one sample, sequenced in a study of Graves' ophthalmopathy and Graves' hyperthyroidism. Using RNA transcripts, the TCR beta CDR3 regions were amplified. An opening RT-PCR round employed HTBI primers and preceded a second-round multiplex PCR. TCRdb fed the multiplex PCR reads into MiXCR, producing one record per CDR3 protein. Altogether some 400,000 distinct CDR3 sequences are present, around 20% being singletons, with the ten largest covering around 1.4%. Sample: peripheral blood. Source of these receptors: a young woman with Graves' ophthalmopathy.

This clonotype was seen at least ten times. CDR3 coding DNA: TGTGCCAGCAGCCTTTTGGTTGCCGTCGGCTACACCTTC. It specifies CASSLLVAVGYTF. This chain links TRBV12-3 or TRBV12-4 with TRBJ1-2; D not resolved. CDR3 length equals 13 residues. The V end lost 6 bases, the J end lost 8 bases, and 16 bases lay between the germline ends.

J is TRBJ1-5 and V is TRBV5-8; tentative D call: TRBD1 (6 bases). Germline V gives CDR1 SGHTS, CDR2 YDEGEE. The CDR3 spans 13 residues. The V gene lost 4 bases and the J gene lost 6 bases, with 11 bases spanning the gap. CDR3 nucleotides: TGTGCCAGCAGCCCTGACAGGTCTCAGCCCCAGCATTTT. Translation: CASSPDRSQPQHF.

This clonotype was picked up many times. The J gene is TRBJ1-2, the V gene TRBV5-6; D might be TRBD1 (5 bases). This CDR3 comprises 15 residues. Germline V gene data show CDR1 as SGHDT and CDR2 as YYEEEE. V was cut by 4 bases and J by 4 bases, with 17 bases left in between. The CDR3 coding sequence is TGTGCCAGCAGCGCTGGGGGAGCAGGTTCCTATGGCTACACCTTC. It yields the protein CASSAGGAGSYGYTF.

This clonotype was seen repeatedly, ten times or more. V is TRBV6-1 and J is TRBJ1-1, with a possible D match to TRBD1 (5 bases). The V end lost 4 bases, the J end lost 7 bases, and 16 bases lay between the germline ends. CDR3 length: 14 residues. Germline CDR1 reads MNHNS; CDR2 reads SASEGT. In DNA form, the CDR3 reads TGTGCCAGCAGTGGTATGAGCAGGGCGAGTGAAGCTTTCTTT. Its translation is CASSGMSRASEAFF.

There are many counts of this clonotype. The chain carries TRBV11-2 and TRBJ2-7, with TRBD2 identical over 8 bases. This CDR3 is 16 amino acids long. Germline CDR1 SGHAT, CDR2 FQNNGV. The junction had 10 bases not matched to a gene; V was cut back by 5 bases and J by 1 base. The DNA for the CDR3 is TGTGCCAGCAGCCAAAGCCATAGCGGGACGTCCTACGAGCAGTACTTC. It codes for CASSQSHSGTSYEQYF.

The table lists this clonotype with many counts. The chain employs TRBV30 and TRBJ1-1; D unclear. The CDR3 is made up of 13 amino acids. Germline V gene sequence: CDR1 GTSNPN, CDR2 SVGIG (reference sequence). V was clipped by 5 bases and J by 2 bases, with 12 bases between them. The CDR3 nucleotides read TGTGCCTGGGGACGCTTGGCAAACACTGAAGCTTTCTTT. Its translation is CAWGRLANTEAFF.

The table lists this clonotype with many counts. V gene TRBV6-1 combines with J gene TRBJ2-5; weak D call: TRBD2 (6 bases). V was clipped by 10 bases and J by 0 bases, with 9 bases between them. Per germline, CDR1 MNHNS and CDR2 SASEGT. There are 12 residues in the CDR3. The CDR3 protein is CATGGYQETQYF. The CDR3 DNA is TGTGCCACTGGGGGGTACCAAGAGACCCAGTACTTC.

The chain joins TRBV28 to TRBJ1-2; D uncertain. CDR1 and CDR2 from the germline V gene are MDHEN and SYDVKM. CDR3 length equals 12 residues. The V gene lost 5 bases and the J gene lost 8 bases, with 12 bases spanning the gap. DNA for the CDR3: TGTGCCAGCAGTCCTCGCATGGGCGGCTACACCTTC. This codes for CASSPRMGGYTF.

This clonotype was detected many times. The chain joins TRBV4-2 to TRBJ2-7; 13 bases fit TRBD2. V dropped 5 bases and J dropped 7; count of bases not matched to a gene: 8. The CDR3 length is 15 residues. CDR1 and CDR2 (germline): LGHNA, YNFKEQ. The CDR3 loop is CASSATRLAGGEQYF. The CDR3, as DNA: TGTGCCAGCAGCGCGACCCGACTAGCGGGGGGAGAGCAGTACTTC.

This clonotype was counted ten times or more. The chain uses TRBV12-5 and TRBJ1-1, with D possibly being TRBD1 (5 bases). Germline V lookup: CDR1 LGHNT, CDR2 FRNRAP. The CDR3 runs to 13 residues. As DNA, the CDR3 is TGTGCAGCTAGCTGGGGGGGAGGAACTGAAGCTTTCTTT. It translates to CAASWGGGTEAFF.